This T cell receptor (beta chain) stems from a study of vaccination and CD4 T cells after COVID-19. Study at large: Sampling after COVID took place at a median of 101 days (range 35 to 161) following diagnosis.

A note on this clonotype: The antigen is unknown.

Treatment: roughly ten-day PBMC culture with coronavirus spike peptide pools or control peptides (ViraFEST assay). One should note that the unexposed donor's CD4+ T cells were collected before the COVID-19 pandemic (2011-2018). Under the ViraFEST approach, antigen-specific T cells were expanded with peptide pools and TCRs subsequently sequenced. Days 3 and 7 were when half the medium was replaced with fresh IL-2 medium. The Oncomine TCR Beta short-read assay was applied to DNA of cultured CD4+ T cells. TCRdb reprocessed the PCR reads via MiXCR and lists one record per CDR3 protein. Here the sample spans under 4,500 distinct CDR3 sequences, nearly 35% being singletons. Trimming cost V 3 bases and J 2 bases, with 11 bases left between them. Germline V gene data show CDR1 as SEHNR and CDR2 as FQNEAQ (reference sequence). This CDR3 has 14 amino acids.

This receptor was taken from a human donor in good health. What was sequenced was CD4+ T cells from blood, cultured in vitro. V and J are TRBV7-9 and TRBJ2-7; D is unclear. The CDR3: CASSLPTAAYEQYF. Here the CDR3 DNA reads TGTGCCAGCAGCTTGCCGACCGCCGCCTACGAGCAGTACTTC.